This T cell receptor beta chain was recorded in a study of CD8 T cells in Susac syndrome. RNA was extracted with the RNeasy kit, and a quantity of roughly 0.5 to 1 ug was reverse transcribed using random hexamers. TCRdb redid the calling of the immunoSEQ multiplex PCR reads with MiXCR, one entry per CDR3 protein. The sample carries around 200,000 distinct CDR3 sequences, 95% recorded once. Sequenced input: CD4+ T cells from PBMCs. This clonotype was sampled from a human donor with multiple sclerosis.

The CDR3, as DNA: TGTGCCTGGAGTCTGGGACAGGGGATAGGCACTGAAGCTTTCTTT. This gives the protein CAWSLGQGIGTEAFF. V and J are TRBV30 and TRBJ1-1; 10 bases line up with TRBD1. This CDR3 is built from 15 residues. J lost 4 bases, V lost 2 bases, and 7 bases had no gene match. Germline-derived CDR1 and CDR2 are GTSNPN and SVGIG (reference sequence).